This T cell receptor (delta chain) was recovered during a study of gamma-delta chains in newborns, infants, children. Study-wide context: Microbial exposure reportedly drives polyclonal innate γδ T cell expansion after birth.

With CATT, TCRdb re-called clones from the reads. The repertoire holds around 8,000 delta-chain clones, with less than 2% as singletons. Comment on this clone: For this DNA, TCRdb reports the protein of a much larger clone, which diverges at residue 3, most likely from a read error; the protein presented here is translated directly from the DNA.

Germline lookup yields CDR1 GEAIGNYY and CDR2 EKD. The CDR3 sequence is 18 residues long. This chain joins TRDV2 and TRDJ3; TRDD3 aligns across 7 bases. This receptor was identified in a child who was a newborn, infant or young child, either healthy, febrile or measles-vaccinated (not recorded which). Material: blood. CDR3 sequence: CASDTEGDSTWDTRQMFF. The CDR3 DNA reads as TGTGCCAGTGACACCGAGGGGGATTCTACCTGGGACACCCGACAGATGTTTTTC.